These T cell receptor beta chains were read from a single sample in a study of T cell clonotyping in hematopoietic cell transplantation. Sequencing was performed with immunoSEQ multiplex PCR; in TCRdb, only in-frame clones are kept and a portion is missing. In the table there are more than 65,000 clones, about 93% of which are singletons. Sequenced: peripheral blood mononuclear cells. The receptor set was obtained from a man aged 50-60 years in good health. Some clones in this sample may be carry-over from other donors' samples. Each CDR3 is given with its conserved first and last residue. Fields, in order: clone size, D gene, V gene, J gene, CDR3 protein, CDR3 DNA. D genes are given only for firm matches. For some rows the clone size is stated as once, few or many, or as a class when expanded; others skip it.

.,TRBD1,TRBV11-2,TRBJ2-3,CASSSGTGPTDTQYF,TGTGCCAGCAGCTCTGGGACAGGGCCCACAGATACGCAGTATTTT
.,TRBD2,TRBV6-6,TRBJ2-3,CASSWGLVSTDTQYF,TGTGCCAGCAGTTGGGGACTAGTGAGCACAGATACGCAGTATTTT
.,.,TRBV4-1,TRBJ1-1,CASSEVNTEAFF,TGCGCCAGCAGCGAGGTGAACACTGAAGCTTTCTTT
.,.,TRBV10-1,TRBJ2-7,CASRVKVVPEQYF,TGCGCCAGCAGGGTGAAGGTCGTTCCCGAGCAGTACTTC
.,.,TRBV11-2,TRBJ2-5,CASSLSAGETQYF,TGTGCCAGCAGCTTAAGTGCGGGAGAGACCCAGTACTTC
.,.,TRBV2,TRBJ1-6,CASSETRGQNSPLHF,TGTGCCAGCAGTGAAACACGGGGGCAGAATTCACCCCTCCACTTT
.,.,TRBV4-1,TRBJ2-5,CASSQWGQTQETQYF,TGCGCCAGCAGCCAATGGGGACAAACCCAAGAGACCCAGTACTTC
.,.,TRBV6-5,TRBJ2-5,CALGRSRETQYF,TGTGCCTTAGGACGGTCCCGTGAGACCCAGTACTTC
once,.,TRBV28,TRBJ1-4,CASSKRAGNEKLFF,TGTGCCAGCAGTAAAAGGGCAGGGAATGAAAAACTGTTTTTT
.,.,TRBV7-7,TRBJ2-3,CASSSSGGSITDTQYF,TGTGCCAGCAGCTCTAGTGGCGGTTCCATCACAGATACGCAGTATTTT
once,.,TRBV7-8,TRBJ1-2,CASSPGPRGYGYTF,TGTGCCAGCAGCCCGGGGCCAAGGGGCTATGGCTACACCTTC
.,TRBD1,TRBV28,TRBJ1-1,CASSFIIAGQINTEAFF,TGTGCCAGCAGTTTTATCATAGCGGGACAGATTAACACTGAAGCTTTCTTT
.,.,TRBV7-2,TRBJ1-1,CASSLWISVGRVNTEAFF,TGTGCCAGCAGCTTGTGGATCTCCGTGGGGCGAGTGAACACTGAAGCTTTCTTT
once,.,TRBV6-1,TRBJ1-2,CASRTNYGYTF,TGTGCCAGCCGCACCAACTATGGCTACACCTTC
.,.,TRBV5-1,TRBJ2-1,CASSLAPGLNPNINEQFF,TGCGCCAGCAGCTTGGCCCCGGGACTTAACCCTAATATTAATGAGCAGTTCTTC
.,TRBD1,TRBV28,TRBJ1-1,CASSLGQGITEAFF,TGTGCCAGCAGCCTGGGACAGGGAATCACTGAAGCTTTCTTT
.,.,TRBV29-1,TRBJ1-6,CSVADRHNSPLHF,TGCAGCGTTGCGGACAGACACAATTCACCCCTCCACTTT
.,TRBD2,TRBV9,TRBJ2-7,CASSSGASGRGSGYEQYF,TGTGCCAGCTCCTCGGGGGCTAGCGGGAGGGGATCGGGCTACGAGCAGTACTTC
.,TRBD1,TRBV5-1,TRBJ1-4,CASSLQGENEKLFF,TGCGCCAGCAGCTTGCAGGGGGAAAATGAAAAACTGTTTTTT
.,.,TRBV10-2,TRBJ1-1,CASSEGPGWFTEAFF,TGCGCCAGCAGTGAAGGTCCCGGATGGTTTACTGAAGCTTTCTTT
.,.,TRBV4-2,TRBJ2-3,CASSQELGTPTDTQYF,TGTGCCAGCAGCCAGGAGCTCGGGACCCCCACAGATACGCAGTATTTT
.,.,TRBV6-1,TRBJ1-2,CASSDEIQGYGYTF,TGTGCCAGCAGTGACGAGATCCAGGGCTATGGCTACACCTTC
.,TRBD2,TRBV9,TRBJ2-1,CASSVVSGLAGKEQFF,TGTGCCAGCAGCGTAGTTTCCGGACTAGCGGGAAAGGAGCAGTTCTTC
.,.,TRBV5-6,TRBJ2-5,CASSHDRTSAQYF,TGTGCCAGCAGTCACGACAGGACGTCGGCCCAGTACTTC
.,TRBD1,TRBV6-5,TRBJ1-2,CASSYRTQGGYGYTF,TGTGCCAGCAGTTACCGAACTCAGGGGGGTTATGGCTACACCTTC
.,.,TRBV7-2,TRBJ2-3,CASNPGGGRADTQYF,TGTGCCAGCAACCCTGGGGGGGGGCGGGCAGATACGCAGTATTTT
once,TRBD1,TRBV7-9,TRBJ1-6,CASSPWTGNYNSPLHF,TGTGCCAGCAGCCCATGGACAGGGAATTATAATTCACCCCTCCACTTT
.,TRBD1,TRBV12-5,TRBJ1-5,CASGVTGGGQPQHF,TGTGCTAGTGGTGTGACAGGGGGCGGGCAGCCCCAGCATTTT